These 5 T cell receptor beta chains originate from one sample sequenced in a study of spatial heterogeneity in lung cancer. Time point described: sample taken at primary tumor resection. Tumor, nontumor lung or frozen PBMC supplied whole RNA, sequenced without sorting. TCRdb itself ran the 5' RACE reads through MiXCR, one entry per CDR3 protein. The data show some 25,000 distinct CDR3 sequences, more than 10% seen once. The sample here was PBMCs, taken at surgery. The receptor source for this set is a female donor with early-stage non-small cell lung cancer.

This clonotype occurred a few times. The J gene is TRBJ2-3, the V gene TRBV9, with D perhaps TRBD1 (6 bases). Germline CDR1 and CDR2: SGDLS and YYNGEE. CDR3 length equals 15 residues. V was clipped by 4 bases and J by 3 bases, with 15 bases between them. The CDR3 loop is CASSLTDRGTDTQYF. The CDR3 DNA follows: TGTGCCAGCAGCCTAACGGACAGAGGAACAGATACGCAGTATTTT.

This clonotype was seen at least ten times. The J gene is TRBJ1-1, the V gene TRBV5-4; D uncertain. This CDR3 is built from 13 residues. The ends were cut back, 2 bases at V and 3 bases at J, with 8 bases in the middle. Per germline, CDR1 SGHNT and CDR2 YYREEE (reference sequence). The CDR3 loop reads CASSFGRDTEAFF. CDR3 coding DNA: TGTGCCAGCAGCTTCGGTCGGGACACTGAAGCTTTCTTT.

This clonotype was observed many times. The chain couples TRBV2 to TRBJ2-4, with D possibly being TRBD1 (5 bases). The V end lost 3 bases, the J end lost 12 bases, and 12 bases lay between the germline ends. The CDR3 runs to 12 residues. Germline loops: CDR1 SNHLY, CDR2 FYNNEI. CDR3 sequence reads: CASSEGQGGQYF. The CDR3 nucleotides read TGTGCCAGCAGTGAGGGGCAGGGTGGTCAGTACTTC. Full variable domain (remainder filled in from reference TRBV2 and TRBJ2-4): EPEVTQTPSHQVTQMGQEVILRCVPISNHLYFYWYRQILGQKVEFLVSFYNNEISEKSEIFDDQFSVERPDGSNFTLKIRSTKLEDSAMYFCASSEGQGGQYFGAGTRLSVL.

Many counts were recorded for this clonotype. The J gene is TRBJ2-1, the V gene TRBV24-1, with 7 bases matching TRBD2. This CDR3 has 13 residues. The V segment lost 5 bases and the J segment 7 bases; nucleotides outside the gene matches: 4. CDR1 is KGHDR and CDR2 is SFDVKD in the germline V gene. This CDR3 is CATSGGSQNEQFF. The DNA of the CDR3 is TGTGCCACCAGTGGCGGGAGCCAGAATGAGCAGTTCTTC.

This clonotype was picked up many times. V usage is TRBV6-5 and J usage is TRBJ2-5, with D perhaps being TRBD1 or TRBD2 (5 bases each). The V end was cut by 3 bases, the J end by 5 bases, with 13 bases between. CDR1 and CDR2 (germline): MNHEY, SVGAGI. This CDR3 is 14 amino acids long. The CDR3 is CASSYGTARETQYF. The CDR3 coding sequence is TGTGCCAGCAGTTATGGGACCGCCCGTGAGACCCAGTACTTC.